This T cell receptor (beta chain) came from a study of regulatory T cells in long-lasting Graves disease. The V gene's germline CDR1 is LNHDA and CDR2 SQIVND (reference sequence). Trimming left V 5 bases short and J 2 bases short, with 19 bases between. The CDR3 totals 17 residues. Combining iRepertoire HTBI primers with Arm-PCR of CDR3 regions, the authors built TCR beta libraries. TCRdb itself ran the multiplex PCR reads through MiXCR, one entry per CDR3 protein. The data show 520,000 or so distinct CDR3 sequences, more than 10% seen once. Study observations and caveats: A greater number of public clonotypes (over 2,500) was shared by persistent patients than by new patients (around 1,000).

This clonotype was picked up many times. Its specificity is not known. As for time point: newly diagnosed GD, antithyroid drugs for less than 3 months. Scientists built the TCR library using RNA that was extracted from PBMCs. These data were also filed under a second study, of T cells in Graves' hyperthyroidism and ophthalmopathy. That investigation notes: Among thyroid clonotypes expanded above 0.001, most also appeared in blood.

The specimen was peripheral blood mononuclear cells (PBMCs), collected at new diagnosis, from a patient treated with antithyroid drugs. The sequence came from a woman aged 25 to 39 with Graves disease. The chain uses TRBV19 and TRBJ1-5; no clear D. CDR3 sequence: CASSPRRGWKGNQPQHF. In DNA form, the CDR3 reads TGTGCCAGTAGTCCCCGCCGGGGATGGAAAGGCAATCAGCCCCAGCATTTT. The full variable domain, with the rest looked up from reference TRBV19 and TRBJ1-5, is DGGITQSPKYLFRKEGQNVTLSCEQNLNHDAMYWYRQDPGQGLRLIYYSQIVNDFQKGDIAEGYSVSREKKESFPLTVTSAQKNPTAFYLCASSPRRGWKGNQPQHFGDGTRLSIL.